Listed below are T cell receptor beta chains from one sample, sequenced in a study of shared clonotypes between healthy human individuals. Libraries were prepared by immunoSEQ multiplex PCR; TCRdb keeps only in-frame clonotypes and omits some of them. The data contain hundreds of thousands of clones, 60% to 75% of them singletons. Sequenced sample: memory CD4+ T cells sorted from blood. These receptors all come from a woman aged 25 to 39 in good health. Both conserved end residues are part of each CDR3. A D gene is named only where the DNA matches it firmly. A row's size may be missing; if present it is once, few, many or a size class.

j_gene: TRBJ1-1
v_gene: TRBV10-1
d_gene: -
abundance: -
CDR3nt: TGCGCCAGCAGTGAGGGCCAACCCCACACTGAAGCTTTCTTT
CDR3aa: CASSEGQPHTEAFF

j_gene: TRBJ2-3
v_gene: TRBV11-1
d_gene: -
abundance: -
CDR3nt: TGTGCCAGCAGCAAGGGCCGGACTAGCACAGATACGCAGTATTTT
CDR3aa: CASSKGRTSTDTQYF

j_gene: TRBJ1-2
v_gene: TRBV20-1
d_gene: -
abundance: few
CDR3nt: TGCAGTGCTAGTAACTATGGCTACACCTTC
CDR3aa: CSASNYGYTF

j_gene: TRBJ2-1
v_gene: TRBV7-3
d_gene: -
abundance: -
CDR3nt: TGTGCCAGCAGCTTTTTAGGTGGGCTAGCATATGAGCAGTTCTTC
CDR3aa: CASSFLGGLAYEQFF

j_gene: TRBJ1-3
v_gene: TRBV6-1
d_gene: TRBD1
abundance: -
CDR3nt: TGTGCCAGCAGTACCTTGGACAGGCCTGGAAACACCATATATTTT
CDR3aa: CASSTLDRPGNTIYF

j_gene: TRBJ2-2
v_gene: TRBV30
d_gene: -
abundance: -
CDR3nt: TGTGCCTGGAGTCCATACACCGGGGAGCTGTTTTTT
CDR3aa: CAWSPYTGELFF

j_gene: TRBJ1-6
v_gene: TRBV7-9
d_gene: -
abundance: -
CDR3nt: TGTGCCAGCAGACTAGGGACGGGGGGTAATTCACCCCTCCACTTT
CDR3aa: CASRLGTGGNSPLHF

j_gene: TRBJ1-5
v_gene: TRBV11-2
d_gene: -
abundance: -
CDR3nt: TGTGCCAGCAGCTTAGGAGAGGGGTGGCAGCCCCAGCATTTT
CDR3aa: CASSLGEGWQPQHF

j_gene: TRBJ2-3
v_gene: TRBV4-1
d_gene: -
abundance: -
CDR3nt: TGCGCCAGCAGAGAGGGTTTTAGCACAGATACGCAGTATTTT
CDR3aa: CASREGFSTDTQYF

j_gene: TRBJ1-5
v_gene: TRBV6-1
d_gene: -
abundance: -
CDR3nt: TGTGCCCTCCACAGGGTAGGTCTAACGGGTCAGCCCCAGCATTTT
CDR3aa: CALHRVGLTGQPQHF

j_gene: TRBJ1-3
v_gene: TRBV27
d_gene: TRBD1
abundance: -
CDR3nt: TGTGCCGCCTCGCCCAGGGGGGGACTCTCTGGAAACACCATATATTTT
CDR3aa: CAASPRGGLSGNTIYF

j_gene: TRBJ2-1
v_gene: TRBV25-1
d_gene: TRBD2
abundance: few
CDR3nt: TGTGCCAGCAGTGACGGGACTAGCGGGCCTTACAATGAGCAGTTCTTC
CDR3aa: CASSDGTSGPYNEQFF

j_gene: TRBJ1-5
v_gene: TRBV4-1
d_gene: TRBD1
abundance: -
CDR3nt: TGCGCCAGCAGCCGGAACCGGACAGGGTGGGAAGTTAGCAATCAGCCCCAGCATTTT
CDR3aa: CASSRNRTGWEVSNQPQHF

j_gene: TRBJ2-3
v_gene: TRBV28
d_gene: -
abundance: -
CDR3nt: TGTGCCAGCAGTTCGAGGGACCGCCCAGATACGCAGTATTTT
CDR3aa: CASSSRDRPDTQYF

j_gene: TRBJ1-1
v_gene: TRBV5-1
d_gene: -
abundance: -
CDR3nt: TGCGCCAGCAGCGGCGCCAATTCCGCAGCTTTCTTT
CDR3aa: CASSGANSAAFF

j_gene: TRBJ2-5
v_gene: TRBV11-1
d_gene: TRBD2
abundance: -
CDR3nt: TGTGCCAGCAGCTCCTGGATCGGGACTAGCGGTGAGACCCAGTACTTC
CDR3aa: CASSSWIGTSGETQYF

j_gene: TRBJ2-1
v_gene: TRBV4-1
d_gene: -
abundance: -
CDR3nt: TGCGCCAGCAGCCATCCCTTAGGGGGGAGTTCCTACAATGAGCAGTTCTTC
CDR3aa: CASSHPLGGSSYNEQFF

j_gene: TRBJ2-5
v_gene: TRBV11-2
d_gene: -
abundance: once
CDR3nt: TGTGCCAGCAGCTTTCAGGGGGGTGCGGAGACCCAGTACTTC
CDR3aa: CASSFQGGAETQYF

j_gene: TRBJ2-3
v_gene: TRBV2
d_gene: -
abundance: -
CDR3nt: TGTGCCAGCAGTGAAGCTCGAGCGGATAGCACAGATACGCAGTATTTT
CDR3aa: CASSEARADSTDTQYF

j_gene: TRBJ1-2
v_gene: TRBV29-1
d_gene: -
abundance: -
CDR3nt: TGCAGCGTTGATAGTACAGCCTCCAGGCATGGCTACACCTTC
CDR3aa: CSVDSTASRHGYTF

j_gene: TRBJ2-1
v_gene: TRBV5-8
d_gene: TRBD1
abundance: -
CDR3nt: TGTGCCAGCAGCGCCCGGACAGGGGGAAATGAGCAGTTCTTC
CDR3aa: CASSARTGGNEQFF

j_gene: TRBJ2-3
v_gene: TRBV4-1
d_gene: TRBD2
abundance: few
CDR3nt: TGCGCCAGCAGCCTAGCGGGAGCTGGAGATACGCAGTATTTT
CDR3aa: CASSLAGAGDTQYF

j_gene: TRBJ2-2
v_gene: TRBV11-2
d_gene: -
abundance: -
CDR3nt: TGTGCCAGCAGCTTACGAGGCGGGCCCCCCGGGGAGCTGTTTTTT
CDR3aa: CASSLRGGPPGELFF

j_gene: TRBJ1-2
v_gene: TRBV27
d_gene: TRBD1
abundance: once
CDR3nt: TGTGCCAGCAGTCCCCCCCACACCGGACAGGGGGCGGGTAATCCTTATGGCTACACCTTC
CDR3aa: CASSPPHTGQGAGNPYGYTF

j_gene: TRBJ2-1
v_gene: TRBV28
d_gene: TRBD2
abundance: -
CDR3nt: TGTGCCAGCAATGAGAGGATTAGCGGGAGGTACGAGCAGTTCTTC
CDR3aa: CASNERISGRYEQFF

j_gene: TRBJ2-7
v_gene: TRBV6-5
d_gene: TRBD1
abundance: once
CDR3nt: TGTGCCAGCAGTTTCGGACAGGACTACGAGCAGTACTTC
CDR3aa: CASSFGQDYEQYF

j_gene: TRBJ1-1
v_gene: TRBV4-1
d_gene: -
abundance: -
CDR3nt: TGCGCCAGCAGCCAAGATGGACAGATACTCACTGGGGCTTTCTTT
CDR3aa: CASSQDGQILTGAFF

j_gene: TRBJ2-7
v_gene: TRBV5-1
d_gene: -
abundance: -
CDR3nt: TGCGCCAGCAGCCCGCGCGTATTCTACGAGCAGTACTTC
CDR3aa: CASSPRVFYEQYF

j_gene: TRBJ2-7
v_gene: TRBV10-3
d_gene: TRBD2
abundance: -
CDR3nt: TGTGCCATCAGAACGCTTAGCCTAGCGGGAGGCGAGCAGTACTTC
CDR3aa: CAIRTLSLAGGEQYF

j_gene: TRBJ2-1
v_gene: TRBV15
d_gene: TRBD2
abundance: -
CDR3nt: TGTGCCACCAGCAAGATAGCGGGAAGATACAATGAGCAGTTCTTC
CDR3aa: CATSKIAGRYNEQFF

j_gene: TRBJ2-7
v_gene: TRBV29-1
d_gene: -
abundance: -
CDR3nt: TGCAGCGTTGGTCAGATCCACGAGCAGTACTTC
CDR3aa: CSVGQIHEQYF

j_gene: TRBJ2-5
v_gene: TRBV30
d_gene: -
abundance: -
CDR3nt: TGTGCCTGGGATGGTACCGGGTTAGAGACCCAGTACTTC
CDR3aa: CAWDGTGLETQYF

j_gene: TRBJ1-2
v_gene: TRBV28
d_gene: -
abundance: once
CDR3nt: TGTGCCAGCAGTTTAGGGTACAGGGTTTCCGGCTACACCTTC
CDR3aa: CASSLGYRVSGYTF

j_gene: TRBJ2-3
v_gene: TRBV10-3
d_gene: -
abundance: -
CDR3nt: TGTGCCATCAGTGAGATTACCGGGGAGGGCACAGATACGCAGTATTTT
CDR3aa: CAISEITGEGTDTQYF

j_gene: TRBJ1-5
v_gene: TRBV28
d_gene: -
abundance: -
CDR3nt: TGTGCCAGCAGTTTCTCGGGAGATCAGCCCCAGCATTTT
CDR3aa: CASSFSGDQPQHF

j_gene: TRBJ2-2
v_gene: TRBV9
d_gene: TRBD1
abundance: -
CDR3nt: TGTGCCAGCAGGAGACAGGGGTCGGCCGGGGAGCTGTTTTTT
CDR3aa: CASRRQGSAGELFF

j_gene: TRBJ1-2
v_gene: TRBV25-1
d_gene: TRBD1
abundance: -
CDR3nt: TGTGCCAGCAGTGAACAGGGACAGGGGGATGGCTACACCTTC
CDR3aa: CASSEQGQGDGYTF

j_gene: TRBJ2-3
v_gene: TRBV5-8
d_gene: -
abundance: -
CDR3nt: TGTGCCAGCAGCTTGGGTCAAGGGGCAGATACGCAGTATTTT
CDR3aa: CASSLGQGADTQYF

j_gene: TRBJ1-4
v_gene: TRBV5-1
d_gene: -
abundance: -
CDR3nt: TGCGCCAGCAGCGTCGGACAGACTTATTATGAAAAACTGTTTTTT
CDR3aa: CASSVGQTYYEKLFF

j_gene: TRBJ1-1
v_gene: TRBV27
d_gene: -
abundance: -
CDR3nt: TGTGCCAGCAGTTTCCGGCTGAACAGGGCCTCGAACACTGAAGCTTTCTTT
CDR3aa: CASSFRLNRASNTEAFF

j_gene: TRBJ2-3
v_gene: TRBV4-1
d_gene: -
abundance: -
CDR3nt: TGCGCCAGCAGCCAGATCAGGGATTATGGAGATACGCAGTATTTT
CDR3aa: CASSQIRDYGDTQYF

j_gene: TRBJ2-1
v_gene: TRBV6-5
d_gene: TRBD2
abundance: -
CDR3nt: TGTGCCAGCAGTTCACTAGGGACTAGCGGGAGTGATGAGCAGTTCTTC
CDR3aa: CASSSLGTSGSDEQFF